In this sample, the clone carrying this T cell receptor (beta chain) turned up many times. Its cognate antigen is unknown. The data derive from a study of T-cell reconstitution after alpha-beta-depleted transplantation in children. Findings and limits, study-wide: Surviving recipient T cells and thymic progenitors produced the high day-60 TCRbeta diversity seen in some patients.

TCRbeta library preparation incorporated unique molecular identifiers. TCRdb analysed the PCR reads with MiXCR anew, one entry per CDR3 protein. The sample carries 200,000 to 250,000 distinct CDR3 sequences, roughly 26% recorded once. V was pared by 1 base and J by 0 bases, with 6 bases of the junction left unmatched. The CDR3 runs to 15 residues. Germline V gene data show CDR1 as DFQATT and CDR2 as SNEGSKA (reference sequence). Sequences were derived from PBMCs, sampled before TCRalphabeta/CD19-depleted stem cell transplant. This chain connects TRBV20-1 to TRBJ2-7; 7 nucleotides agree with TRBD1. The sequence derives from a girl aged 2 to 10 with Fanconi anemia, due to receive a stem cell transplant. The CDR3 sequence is CSARASAGGSYEQYF. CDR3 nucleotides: TGCAGTGCTAGAGCGTCGGCAGGGGGCTCCTACGAGCAGTACTTC.